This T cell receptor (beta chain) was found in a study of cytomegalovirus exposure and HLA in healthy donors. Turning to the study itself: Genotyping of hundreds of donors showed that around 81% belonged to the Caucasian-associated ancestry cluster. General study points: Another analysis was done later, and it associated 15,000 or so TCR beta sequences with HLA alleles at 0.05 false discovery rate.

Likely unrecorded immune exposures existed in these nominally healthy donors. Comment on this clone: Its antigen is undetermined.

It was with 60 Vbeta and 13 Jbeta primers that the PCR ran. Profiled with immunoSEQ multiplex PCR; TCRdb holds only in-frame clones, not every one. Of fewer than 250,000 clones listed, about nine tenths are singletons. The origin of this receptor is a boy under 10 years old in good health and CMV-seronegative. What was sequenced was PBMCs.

The CDR3 sequence is CASSPQGAYEQYF. CDR3 coding DNA: TGCGCCAGCAGCCCTCAAGGAGCCTACGAGCAGTACTTC. The V call is TRBV5-1, the J call TRBJ2-7; no clear D. Germline assignment: CDR1 SGHRS and CDR2 YFSETQ. V lost 4 bases and J 2 bases, leaving 10 bases between the germline ends. CDR3 length equals 13 residues.